These T cell receptor beta chains were read from a single sample in a study of T cell responses to AZD1222 COVID-19 vaccine. Measured with immunoSEQ multiplex PCR; TCRdb has only the in-frame clones, and not every one. Of roughly 130,000 clones in the sample, 85% to 95% were seen once. Specimen: peripheral blood, collected on day 0 of AZD1222 vaccination. The receptors shown here come from an adult in good health. CDR3s include the opening cysteine and the closing phenylalanine or tryptophan. A D gene is named only where the DNA matches it firmly. The size entry is marked missing in some rows and otherwise reads once, few, many or a size class.

v_gene	j_gene	d_gene	abundance	CDR3aa	CDR3nt
TRBV19	TRBJ2-7	TRBD2	-	CASSMNPSLAGVHEQYF	TGTGCCAGTAGTATGAACCCTTCTCTAGCGGGAGTCCACGAGCAGTACTTC
TRBV28	TRBJ1-2	TRBD1	-	CASSFVGTGTGYTF	TGTGCCAGCAGTTTCGTGGGGACAGGGACTGGCTACACCTTC
TRBV28	TRBJ2-3	-	-	CASFSPSLGGSTDTQYF	TGTGCCAGCTTTAGCCCCTCTCTGGGGGGAAGCACAGATACGCAGTATTTT
TRBV13	TRBJ2-1	TRBD2	-	CASSRAFHSVFAGGRGEQFF	TGTGCCAGCAGCCGCGCGTTTCATAGCGTTTTTGCGGGAGGCCGGGGTGAGCAGTTCTTC
TRBV18	TRBJ2-7	TRBD1	once	CASSPTGVFGEQYF	TGTGCCAGCTCACCGACAGGGGTATTTGGAGAGCAGTACTTC
TRBV30	TRBJ1-1	-	-	CAWKEGWNTEAFF	TGTGCCTGGAAGGAGGGATGGAACACTGAAGCTTTCTTT
TRBV9	TRBJ2-1	TRBD2	-	CASSVAAGGYNEQFF	TGTGCCAGCAGCGTAGCGGCGGGGGGCTACAATGAGCAGTTCTTC
TRBV12-3/TRBV12-4	TRBJ1-2	TRBD1	once	CASRQTGGYGYTF	TGTGCCAGCAGACAAACAGGGGGCTATGGCTACACCTTC
TRBV5-4	TRBJ2-7	TRBD2	-	CASRLAGGSYEQYF	TGTGCCAGCAGACTAGCGGGAGGATCCTACGAGCAGTACTTC
TRBV28	TRBJ1-2	TRBD1	-	CASSLNSFTDRVNYGYTF	TGTGCCAGCAGCTTAAATAGTTTCACGGACAGGGTTAACTATGGCTACACCTTC
TRBV4-1	TRBJ2-1	TRBD2	-	CASSQGGAGVPYNEQFF	TGCGCCAGCAGCCAAGGAGGGGCGGGAGTCCCCTACAATGAGCAGTTCTTC
TRBV6-5	TRBJ2-1	TRBD2	once	CASSQLSGSGEQFF	TGTGCCAGCAGCCAACTAAGCGGGAGTGGTGAGCAGTTCTTC
TRBV6-1	TRBJ2-3	-	-	CASSEGVRGSTQYF	TGTGCCAGCAGTGAAGGAGTTAGAGGCAGTACGCAGTATTTT
TRBV18	TRBJ1-1	-	-	CASSPGTLNTEAFF	TGTGCCAGCTCACCCGGGACTCTCAACACTGAAGCTTTCTTT
TRBV9	TRBJ2-7	TRBD2	few	CASRRGGDDYEQYF	TGTGCCAGCAGGAGGGGAGGGGACGACTACGAGCAGTACTTC
TRBV7-2	TRBJ2-3	-	-	CASSQFVGGRTQYF	TGTGCCAGCAGCCAATTCGTGGGGGGCAGAACGCAGTATTTT
TRBV6-5	TRBJ2-2	-	-	CASSYEGRRELFF	TGTGCCAGCAGTTACGAGGGGAGACGGGAGCTGTTTTTT
TRBV2	TRBJ1-2	TRBD1	-	CASSAGTGEGYTF	TGTGCCAGCAGCGCCGGGACAGGGGAAGGCTACACCTTC
TRBV10-3	TRBJ2-6	TRBD2	-	CATSWGGSSGANVLTF	TGTGCCACCTCCTGGGGAGGGAGCTCTGGGGCCAACGTCCTGACTTTC
TRBV19	TRBJ1-2	-	-	CASRLGDASRTFYGYTF	TGTGCCAGTAGATTAGGGGACGCCTCTAGGACCTTCTATGGCTACACCTTC
TRBV30	TRBJ1-2	-	-	CAWSVGGANYGYTF	TGTGCCTGGAGTGTAGGGGGGGCTAACTATGGCTACACCTTC
TRBV28	TRBJ2-7	-	-	CASSPPGPPYEQYF	TGTGCCAGCAGTCCTCCGGGCCCTCCCTACGAGCAGTACTTC
TRBV19	TRBJ1-1	TRBD1	-	CASRIHWDRTRKPTEAFF	TGTGCCAGTAGAATCCACTGGGACAGGACACGCAAACCCACTGAAGCTTTCTTT
TRBV18	TRBJ2-1	-	-	CASSPSPGAYNEQFF	TGTGCCAGCTCACCTTCCCCGGGGGCCTACAATGAGCAGTTCTTC
TRBV7-6	TRBJ2-7	-	-	CASSLERGTFYEQYF	TGTGCCAGCAGCTTAGAAAGGGGAACATTCTACGAGCAGTACTTC
TRBV7-2	TRBJ1-3	-	few	CASSRGGSSPDTIYF	TGTGCCAGCAGCCGGGGGGGGTCTTCCCCGGACACCATATATTTT
TRBV7-2	TRBJ1-4	TRBD1	-	CASSPAGTVSEKLFF	TGTGCCAGCAGCCCGGCCGGGACAGTGAGTGAAAAACTGTTTTTT
TRBV7-2	TRBJ2-5	TRBD2	-	CASSLAGGGETQYF	TGTGCCAGCAGTTTAGCGGGAGGGGGAGAGACCCAGTACTTC
TRBV6-5	TRBJ1-2	-	-	CASSYGHGRGYTF	TGTGCCAGCAGTTACGGACACGGTCGGGGCTACACCTTC
TRBV27	TRBJ1-2	-	once	CASSSQGLGAWGYTF	TGTGCCAGCAGTTCTCAGGGTTTGGGTGCTTGGGGCTACACCTTC
TRBV7-3	TRBJ1-1	TRBD1	once	CASSATGVSNTEAFF	TGTGCCAGCAGCGCCACAGGGGTCTCGAACACTGAAGCTTTCTTT
TRBV7-6	TRBJ2-5	-	-	CASSLAETQYF	TGTGCCAGCAGCTTAGCAGAGACCCAGTACTTC